Listed below are T cell receptor beta chains from one sample, sequenced in a study of shared clonotypes between healthy human individuals. Clones were sequenced by immunoSEQ multiplex PCR, and TCRdb holds only the in-frame ones, with some missing. The sample contains roughly 500,000 clones, about 96% of which appear only once. Sample: naive CD4+ T cells sorted from blood. The source is a woman aged 25-40 years in good health. The CDR3 runs from the conserved cysteine through the conserved F or W. The order of the fields is D gene, V gene, CDR3 protein. The D gene is left open where the match is weak.

d_gene: .
v_gene: TRBV9
CDR3aa: CASSVSSGPNNEQFF

d_gene: .
v_gene: TRBV14
CDR3aa: CASSLSMNTEAFF

d_gene: .
v_gene: TRBV10-3
CDR3aa: CAISSTGMDEQYF

d_gene: TRBD2
v_gene: TRBV28
CDR3aa: CASRLAGGSYEQYF

d_gene: .
v_gene: TRBV28
CDR3aa: CASSLLAVSYEQYF

d_gene: .
v_gene: TRBV28
CDR3aa: CASSLWGVGSSYEQYF

d_gene: .
v_gene: TRBV7-2
CDR3aa: CASSWDGRGHEQYF

d_gene: TRBD2
v_gene: TRBV4-1
CDR3aa: CASSQLAGVGEQYF

d_gene: TRBD2
v_gene: TRBV2
CDR3aa: CASTPLVGSGSGELFF

d_gene: .
v_gene: TRBV5-5
CDR3aa: CASSLAAGNTEAFF

d_gene: .
v_gene: TRBV4-1
CDR3aa: CASSQYPGGGKYQPQHF

d_gene: TRBD2
v_gene: TRBV7-3
CDR3aa: CASSLTGGSSYEQYF

d_gene: .
v_gene: TRBV25-1
CDR3aa: CASSVIGGEKLFF

d_gene: .
v_gene: TRBV4-1
CDR3aa: CASSQEQMSSYEQYF

d_gene: TRBD1
v_gene: TRBV28
CDR3aa: CASRMTGTNQPQHF

d_gene: .
v_gene: TRBV19
CDR3aa: CASSIVRGNQPQHF

d_gene: .
v_gene: TRBV11-2
CDR3aa: CASSLGSTYNEQFF

d_gene: .
v_gene: TRBV28
CDR3aa: CASSLSAFMNTEAFF

d_gene: .
v_gene: TRBV14
CDR3aa: CASSLLTGGLGYTF

d_gene: .
v_gene: TRBV6-5
CDR3aa: CASTNSQNYGYTF

d_gene: .
v_gene: TRBV27
CDR3aa: CASSLAAEYEAFF

d_gene: .
v_gene: TRBV12-5
CDR3aa: CASGVTRELSGNTIYF

d_gene: .
v_gene: TRBV11-2
CDR3aa: CASSLGGSGNNEQFF

d_gene: .
v_gene: TRBV7-9
CDR3aa: CASSLRQGGRREVTGELFF

d_gene: .
v_gene: TRBV18
CDR3aa: CASSPTDGTSYEQYF

d_gene: .
v_gene: TRBV2
CDR3aa: CASNVQENTEAFF

d_gene: TRBD1
v_gene: TRBV2
CDR3aa: CASSPTGGGYSNQPQHF

d_gene: TRBD1
v_gene: TRBV27
CDR3aa: CASSPGTGFNQPQHF

d_gene: .
v_gene: TRBV5-1
CDR3aa: CASSLLLDEQFF

d_gene: TRBD2
v_gene: TRBV6-1
CDR3aa: CASHSGTSGNNEQFF

d_gene: .
v_gene: TRBV28
CDR3aa: CASSTYSKAGTEAFF

d_gene: .
v_gene: TRBV18
CDR3aa: CASSLGGRSSIHETQYF